The 14 T cell receptor beta chains below were found in one sample sequenced in a study of CD4+ T cells in melanoma. The table came from immunoSEQ multiplex PCR; TCRdb's copy has only in-frame clones and leaves some out. This sample has roughly 52,000 clones, with over 60% found just once. The sequenced material came from tumor tissue. Receptors were obtained from a human donor with melanoma.

The V gene is TRBV5-5, the J gene TRBJ2-7; D gene unclear. The germline V and J ends were trimmed by 0 bases and 2 bases, with 9 bases remaining between them. The CDR3 runs 14 residues. The germline V gene has CDR1 SGHKS and CDR2 YYEKEE (reference sequence). The CDR3 region is CASSLDSNPYEQYF. DNA of the CDR3: TGTGCCAGCAGCTTGGACAGTAATCCCTACGAGCAGTACTTC.

V is TRBV19 and J is TRBJ2-1, with TRBD1 matching 10 bases. The CDR3 is made up of 19 amino acids. V shed 5 bases and J 4 bases; nucleotides not matched to a gene: 17. Per germline, CDR1 LNHDA and CDR2 SQIVND (reference sequence). CDR3 DNA sequence: TGTGCCAGTAGTCCCCTCTTCCGACAGGGGGCCGCCCGGTACAATGAGCAGTTCTTC. Translating gives CASSPLFRQGAARYNEQFF.

This clone was picked up a small number of times. This chain links TRBV7-9 with TRBJ2-7; TRBD1 agrees at 7 bases. After removal of 5 bases from V and 7 bases from J, the junction contained 5 bases not matched to a gene. CDR1 is SEHNR and CDR2 is FQNEAQ in the germline V gene (reference sequence). The CDR3 has 12 residues. The chain's CDR3 is CASSIGTEEQYF. In DNA form, the CDR3 reads TGTGCCAGCAGCATTGGGACAGAGGAGCAGTACTTC.

This clone was recorded at least ten times. The V call is TRBV7-8, the J call TRBJ2-7; the D is unclear. V was shortened by 4 bases and J by 0 bases, with 13 bases between the two germline ends. Germline V CDR1 and CDR2: SGHVS, FQNEAQ. This CDR3 contains 15 residues. As DNA, the CDR3 is TGTGCCAGCAGCTCGACAATCGAAAGCTCCTACGAGCAGTACTTC. Residues: CASSSTIESSYEQYF.

This clone was counted between two and nine times. The sample contains more than one DNA sequence encoding this CDR3. The chain has TRBV5-6 and TRBJ2-2, with no clear D. The germline CDR1 and CDR2 sequences are SGHDT and YYEEEE. The germline V and J ends were trimmed by 4 bases and 3 bases, with 4 bases remaining between them. The CDR3 loop spans 12 amino acids. CDR3 DNA sequence: TGTGCCAGCAGCCTAGACACCGGGGAGCTGTTTTTT. Translating gives CASSLDTGELFF.

The chain uses TRBV6-5 and TRBJ1-5; 7 bases are shared with TRBD1. V gave up 2 bases and J gave up 7 bases; unmatched junction bases: 5. This CDR3 spans 14 amino acids. Germline CDR1 and CDR2: MNHEY and SVGAGI. The CDR3 nucleotides read TGTGCCAGCAGTTACCTGACAGGGATGCAGCCCCAGCATTTT. Translating it yields CASSYLTGMQPQHF.

The rearrangement uses TRBV9 and TRBJ2-7; 10 nucleotides match TRBD1. The CDR3 covers 14 residues. The J segment lost 4 bases and the V segment lost 0 bases, leaving 1 base of the junction unmatched. CDR1 SGDLS and CDR2 YYNGEE come from the germline V gene. The CDR3, as DNA: TGTGCCAGCAGCGTAGGGGGACAGGGGTACGAGCAGTACTTC. As protein: CASSVGGQGYEQYF.

This clone appeared many times. The J gene is TRBJ2-1, the V gene TRBV16; D might be TRBD1 or TRBD2, each matching 5 bases. Per germline, CDR1 KGHSY and CDR2 FQNENV. This CDR3 spans 14 amino acids. The V gene lost 7 bases and the J gene lost 5 bases, with 15 bases spanning the gap. The chain's CDR3 is CASTPGPGHNEQFF. DNA for the CDR3: TGTGCCAGCACCCCGGGACCCGGGCACAATGAGCAGTTCTTC.

The chain carries TRBV4-1 and TRBJ1-2; perhaps TRBD1 as D (6 bases). Germline assignment: CDR1 MGHRA and CDR2 YSYEKL. Trimming stripped 0 bases from V and 6 bases from J, with 17 bases between. CDR3 length: 16 amino acids. DNA of the CDR3: TGCGCCAGCAGCCAAGAAGGGGGGGGAGGGAATGATGGCTACACCTTC. Protein product: CASSQEGGGGNDGYTF.

The chain couples TRBV15 to TRBJ1-1, with D maybe TRBD1 (5 bases). Germline assignment: CDR1 LNHNV and CDR2 YYDKDF (reference sequence). V shed 0 bases and J shed 2 bases, with 7 bases lying between them. The length of the CDR3 is 14 residues. CDR3 in DNA: TGTGCCACCAGCAGAGACAGGGCAAACACTGAAGCTTTCTTT. It codes for CATSRDRANTEAFF.

The chain recombines TRBV6-1 with TRBJ2-7, with D perhaps TRBD2 (5 bases). Germline loops: CDR1 MNHNS, CDR2 SASEGT. V shed 7 bases and J shed 3 bases, with 7 bases lying between them. This CDR3 is built from 11 residues. CDR3 DNA sequence: TGTGCCAGCAAGGCGGGCTACGAGCAGTACTTC. Translation: CASKAGYEQYF.

J is TRBJ1-2 and V is TRBV29-1; the D gene is possibly TRBD1 (6 bases). Trimming took off 3 bases at V and 2 bases at J, with 7 bases between the two ends. Germline CDR1 is SQVTM and CDR2 is ANQGSEA. CDR3 length: 12 amino acids. For the CDR3, the DNA is TGCAGCGTTGATACAGGGAACTATGGCTACACCTTC. Its protein is CSVDTGNYGYTF.

This chain joins TRBV4-1 and TRBJ1-5; maybe TRBD1 (6 bases). This CDR3 is 15 amino acids long. V was pared by 2 bases and J by 0 bases, with 8 bases between. Germline V gene lookup returns CDR1 MGHRA and CDR2 YSYEKL. The CDR3 DNA is TGCGCCAGCAGCCAACGACAGGATAGCAATCAGCCCCAGCATTTT. Encoded protein: CASSQRQDSNQPQHF.

The chain links TRBV4-1 to TRBJ2-7; D is unclear. Germline V gene data show CDR1 as MGHRA and CDR2 as YSYEKL. The CDR3 runs to 14 residues. V shed 0 bases and J shed 6 bases, with 12 bases lying between them. CDR3 amino acids: CASSQDLGSAEQYF. The CDR3 DNA reads TGCGCCAGCAGCCAAGATCTTGGATCTGCCGAGCAGTACTTC.